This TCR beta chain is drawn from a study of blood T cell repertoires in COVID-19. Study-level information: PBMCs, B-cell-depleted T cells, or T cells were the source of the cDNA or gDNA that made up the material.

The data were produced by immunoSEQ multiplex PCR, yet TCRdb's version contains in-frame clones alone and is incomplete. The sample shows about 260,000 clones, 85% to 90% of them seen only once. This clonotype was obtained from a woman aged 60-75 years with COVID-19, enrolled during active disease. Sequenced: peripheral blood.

The CDR3 sequence is CAIMSAYEQFF. Written as DNA, the CDR3 is TGTGCCATCATGAGCGCCTATGAGCAGTTCTTC. The chain carries TRBV10-3 and TRBJ2-1, with no clear D. V was cut by 7 bases and J by 8 bases, with 9 bases left in between. Germline CDR1 is ENHRY and CDR2 is SYGVKD. The CDR3 loop spans 11 amino acids.